The T cell receptor beta chain under discussion was sequenced for a study of blood T cell repertoires in COVID-19. Turning to the study itself: The United States, Italy and Spain provided the acute and convalescent COVID-19 samples. Nucleic acid was either cDNA or gDNA, and it came from T cells, B-cell-depleted T cells, or PBMCs.

The CDR3 runs to 16 residues. Germline V gives CDR1 LGHNA, CDR2 YSLEER. The V and J ends lost 1 base and 4 bases respectively, with 11 bases between them. Authors' data handling: How many nucleated cells were present was estimated from reference gene primer amplification. Only in-frame clones appear in the TCRdb table, and some are missing; sequencing was by immunoSEQ multiplex PCR. That table furnishes V, J and clone size, whereas the DNA furnished D and trimming. The data show roughly 300,000 clones, approximately 86% seen once. This TCR derives from a man between 18 and 29 years old with active or convalescent COVID-19. The chain is built from TRBV4-3 and TRBJ2-6; D gene uncertain. Sequencing used peripheral blood. The CDR3 region has the DNA TGCGCCAGCAGCCAAGGATGGGCGTACGGGGCCAACGTCCTGACTTTC. Residues: CASSQGWAYGANVLTF.